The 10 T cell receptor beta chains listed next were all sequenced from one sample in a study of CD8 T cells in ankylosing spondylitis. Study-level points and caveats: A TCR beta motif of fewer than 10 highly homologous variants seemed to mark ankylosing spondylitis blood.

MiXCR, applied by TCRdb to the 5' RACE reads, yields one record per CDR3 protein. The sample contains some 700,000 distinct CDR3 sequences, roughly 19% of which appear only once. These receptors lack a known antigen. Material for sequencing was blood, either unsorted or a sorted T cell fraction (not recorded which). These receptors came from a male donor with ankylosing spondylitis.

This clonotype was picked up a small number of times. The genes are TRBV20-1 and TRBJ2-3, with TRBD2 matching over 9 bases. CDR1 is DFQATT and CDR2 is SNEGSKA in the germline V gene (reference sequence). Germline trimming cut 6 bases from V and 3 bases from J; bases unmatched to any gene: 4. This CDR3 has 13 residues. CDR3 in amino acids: CSAVSGSTDTQYF. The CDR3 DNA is TGCAGTGCCGTTAGCGGGAGTACAGATACGCAGTATTTT.

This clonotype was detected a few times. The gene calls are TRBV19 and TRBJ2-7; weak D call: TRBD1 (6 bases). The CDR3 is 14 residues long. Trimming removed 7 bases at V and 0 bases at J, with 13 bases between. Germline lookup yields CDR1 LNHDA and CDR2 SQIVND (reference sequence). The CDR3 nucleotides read TGTGCCAGTACCTCGGACAGCATCTCCTACGAGCAGTACTTC. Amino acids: CASTSDSISYEQYF. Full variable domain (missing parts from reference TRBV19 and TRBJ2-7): DGGITQSPKYLFRKEGQNVTLSCEQNLNHDAMYWYRQDPGQGLRLIYYSQIVNDFQKGDIAEGYSVSREKKESFPLTVTSAQKNPTAFYLCASTSDSISYEQYFGPGTRLTVT.

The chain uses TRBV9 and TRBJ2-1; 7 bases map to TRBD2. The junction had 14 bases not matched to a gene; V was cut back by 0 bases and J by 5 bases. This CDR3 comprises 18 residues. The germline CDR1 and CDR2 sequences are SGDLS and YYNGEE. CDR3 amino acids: CASSVGQGLMRENNEQFF. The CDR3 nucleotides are TGTGCCAGCAGCGTAGGGCAGGGATTGATGCGGGAGAACAATGAGCAGTTCTTC. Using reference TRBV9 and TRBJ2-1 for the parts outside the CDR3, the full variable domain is DSGVTQTPKHLITATGQRVTLRCSPRSGDLSVYWYQQSLDQGLQFLIQYYNGEERAKGNILERFSAQQFPDLHSELNLSSLELGDSALYFCASSVGQGLMRENNEQFFGPGTRLTVL.

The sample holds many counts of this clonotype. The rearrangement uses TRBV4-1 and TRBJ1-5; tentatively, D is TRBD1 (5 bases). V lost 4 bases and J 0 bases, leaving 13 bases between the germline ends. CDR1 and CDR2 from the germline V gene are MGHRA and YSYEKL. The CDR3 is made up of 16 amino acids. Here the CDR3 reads CASSPETGRSNQPQHF. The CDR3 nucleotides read TGCGCCAGCAGCCCCGAAACGGGACGTAGCAATCAGCCCCAGCATTTT.

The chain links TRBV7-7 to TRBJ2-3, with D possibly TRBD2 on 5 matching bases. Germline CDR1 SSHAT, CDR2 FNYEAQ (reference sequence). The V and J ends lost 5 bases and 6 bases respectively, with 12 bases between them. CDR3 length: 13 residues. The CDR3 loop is CASSPDLRDTQYF. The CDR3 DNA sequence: TGTGCCAGCAGCCCGGACTTACGGGATACGCAGTATTTT.

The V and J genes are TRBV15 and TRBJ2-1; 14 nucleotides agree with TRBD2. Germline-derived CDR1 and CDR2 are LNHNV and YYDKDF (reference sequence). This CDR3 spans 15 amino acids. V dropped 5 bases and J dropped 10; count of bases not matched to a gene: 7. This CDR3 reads CATSSRLAGGGEQFF. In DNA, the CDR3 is TGTGCCACCAGCTCACGACTAGCGGGAGGGGGGGAGCAGTTCTTC.

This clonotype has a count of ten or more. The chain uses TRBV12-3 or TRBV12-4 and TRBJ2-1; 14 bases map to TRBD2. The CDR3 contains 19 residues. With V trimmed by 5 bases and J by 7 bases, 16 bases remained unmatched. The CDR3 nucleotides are TGTGCCAGCAGTACCGGGACTAGCGGGAGAGGGTCATTGGTGAATGAGCAGTTCTTC. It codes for CASSTGTSGRGSLVNEQFF.

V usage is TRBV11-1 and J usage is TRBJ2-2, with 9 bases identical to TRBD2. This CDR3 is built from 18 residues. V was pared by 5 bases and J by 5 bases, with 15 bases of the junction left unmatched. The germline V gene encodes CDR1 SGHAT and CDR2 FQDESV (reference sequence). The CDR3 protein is CASSQQESGRMWTGELFF. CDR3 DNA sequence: TGTGCCAGCAGCCAACAAGAGAGCGGGAGGATGTGGACCGGGGAGCTGTTTTTT.

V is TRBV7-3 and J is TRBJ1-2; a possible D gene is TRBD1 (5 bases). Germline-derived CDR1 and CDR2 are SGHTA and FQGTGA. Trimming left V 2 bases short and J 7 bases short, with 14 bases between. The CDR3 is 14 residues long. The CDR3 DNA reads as TGTGCCAGCAGCTTAGGTCCGGACCAGGGTGGCTACACCTTC. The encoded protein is CASSLGPDQGGYTF.

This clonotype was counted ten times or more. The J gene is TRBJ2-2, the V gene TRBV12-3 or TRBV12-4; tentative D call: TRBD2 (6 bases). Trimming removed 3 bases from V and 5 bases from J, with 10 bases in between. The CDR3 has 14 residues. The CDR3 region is CASSFSGRTGELFF. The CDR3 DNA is TGTGCCAGCAGTTTTTCAGGGAGGACCGGGGAGCTGTTTTTT.